The 21 T cell receptor beta chains below come from one sample, sequenced in a study of T cell responses to AZD1222 COVID-19 vaccine. Only in-frame clones appear in the TCRdb table, and some are missing; sequencing was by immunoSEQ multiplex PCR. The data contain 140,000 to 150,000 clones, roughly 90% of them singletons. This specimen consisted of peripheral blood, obtained on day 0 of AZD1222 vaccination. The origin of the receptors is an adult in good health.

The chain couples TRBV7-2 to TRBJ2-1, with 11 bases that match TRBD2. Germline V lookup: CDR1 SGHTA, CDR2 FQGNSA. The CDR3 is 16 residues long. J lost 5 bases, V lost 2 bases, and 5 bases had no gene match. DNA of the CDR3: TGTGCCAGCAGCTTAAGGCCGGGACTAGCGGACAATGAGCAGTTCTTC. Its protein is CASSLRPGLADNEQFF.

This clone appeared once. This rearrangement joins TRBV19 to TRBJ2-6, with TRBD1 identical over 8 bases. Trimming took 5 bases from V and 1 from J; bases not matched to a gene: 13. Germline values: CDR1 LNHDA, CDR2 SQIVND (reference sequence). The CDR3 extends over 19 amino acids. CDR3 bases: TGTGCCAGTAGTTCTTTCGGGACAGGTAACATATCTGGGGCCAACGTCCTGACTTTC. This translates into CASSSFGTGNISGANVLTF.

The chain employs TRBV5-6 and TRBJ2-7, with 7 bases matching TRBD1. Germline V gene lookup returns CDR1 SGHDT and CDR2 YYEEEE. V lost 4 bases and J lost 7; bases outside the gene matches: 8. The CDR3 length is 13 residues. CDR3 bases: TGTGCCAGCAGCATACAGGGGTTAGGAGAGCAGTACTTC. This encodes CASSIQGLGEQYF.

The rearrangement joins TRBV28 to TRBJ2-5; the D gene is possibly TRBD1 (6 bases). Looked up from germline, CDR1 is MDHEN and CDR2 is SYDVKM. CDR3 length equals 13 residues. Trimming shortened V by 7 bases and J by 5 bases, and 14 bases separated the two germline ends. In DNA, the CDR3 is TGTGCCAGCAACAGGGAATTGTGGGAGACCCAGTACTTC. As protein: CASNRELWETQYF.

This chain connects TRBV7-9 to TRBJ2-2; TRBD2 agrees at 8 bases. The junction had 9 bases not matched to a gene; V was cut back by 3 bases and J by 9 bases. CDR1 and CDR2 (germline): SEHNR, FQNEAQ (reference sequence). The CDR3 runs to 15 residues. Here the CDR3 reads CASSLASGSARELFF. CDR3 nucleotide sequence: TGTGCCAGCAGCTTGGCTAGCGGGTCCGCCCGGGAGCTGTTTTTT. The whole variable domain, filled in from reference TRBV7-9 and TRBJ2-2, reads DTGVSQNPRHKITKRGQNVTFRCDPISEHNRLYWYRQTLGQGPEFLTYFQNEAQLEKSRLLSDRFSAERPKGSFSTLEIQRTEQGDSAMYLCASSLASGSARELFFGEGSRLTVL.

This clone was seen once. V is TRBV6-8 and J is TRBJ2-3, with 9 bases aligning to TRBD1. CDR1 is MNHGY and CDR2 is SAAAGT in the germline V gene. J was trimmed by 5 bases and V by 6 bases; bases with no gene match: 12. The CDR3 spans 16 residues. The CDR3: CASSQSPGTGIDTQYF. In DNA, the CDR3 is TGTGCCAGCAGCCAGAGTCCCGGGACAGGGATAGATACGCAGTATTTT.

This CDR3 reads CAWSSGRSVNSPLHF. The CDR3 DNA is TGTGCCTGGAGTTCGGGGCGGTCGGTTAATTCACCCCTCCACTTT. The chain links TRBV30 to TRBJ1-6; D may be TRBD1 (5 bases). V dropped 2 bases and J dropped 6 bases, with 14 bases sitting between them. The germline V gene has CDR1 GTSNPN and CDR2 SVGIG (reference sequence). The CDR3 has 15 amino acids.

The chain combines TRBV7-3 with TRBJ2-5, with TRBD1 as a possible D gene (5 bases). The CDR3 extends over 15 amino acids. The germline gives CDR1 SGHTA, CDR2 FQGTGA. The V end was cut by 2 bases, the J end by 1 base, with 11 bases between. The CDR3 coding sequence is TGTGCCAGCAGCTTATTTTCAGGGTCCCAAGAGACCCAGTACTTC. This encodes CASSLFSGSQETQYF.

The CDR3 bases are TGTGCCAGCAGACGCCTCGGGGAGACCCAGTACTTC. It codes for CASRRLGETQYF. The chain joins TRBV2 to TRBJ2-5; no clear D gene. Germline assignment: CDR1 SNHLY and CDR2 FYNNEI. The length of the CDR3 is 12 residues. V was clipped by 6 bases and J by 5 bases, with 10 bases between them. The full variable domain, with the rest looked up from reference TRBV2 and TRBJ2-5, is EPEVTQTPSHQVTQMGQEVILRCVPISNHLYFYWYRQILGQKVEFLVSFYNNEISEKSEIFDDQFSVERPDGSNFTLKIRSTKLEDSAMYFCASRRLGETQYFGPGTRLLVL.

The chain links TRBV6-2 or TRBV6-3 to TRBJ2-5; D is undetermined. Germline lookup yields CDR1 MNHEY and CDR2 SVGEGT. This CDR3 is 14 amino acids long. Trimming stripped 6 bases from V and 10 bases from J, with 21 bases between. The CDR3 is CASSQVRLARDQYF. The CDR3 nucleotides read TGTGCCAGCAGCCAGGTTAGGCTGGCGCGTGACCAGTACTTC.

This chain joins TRBV7-8 and TRBJ2-3; possibly TRBD2 for D (6 bases). Trimming pared 5 bases from V and 0 bases from J, leaving 18 bases between. The CDR3 is made up of 17 amino acids. Germline CDR1 is SGHVS and CDR2 is FQNEAQ. In nucleotides, the CDR3 is TGTGCCAGCAGCCCCCGTGCGGTGGGGGGTAGCACAGATACGCAGTATTTT. Protein product: CASSPRAVGGSTDTQYF.

The chain is built from TRBV5-6 and TRBJ2-5; tentatively, D is TRBD1 or TRBD2 (6 bases each). In germline, CDR1 is SGHDT, CDR2 YYEEEE. The CDR3 spans 16 residues. V was cut by 2 bases and J by 0 bases, with 14 bases left in between. This CDR3 is CASSLTGATNQETQYF. The CDR3 nucleotides read TGTGCCAGCAGCTTAACGGGGGCCACAAACCAAGAGACCCAGTACTTC.

The CDR3 region has the DNA TGTGCCAGCAGCCCCCGACAGGGGGGGTATGGCTACACCTTC. Translating gives CASSPRQGGYGYTF. V gene TRBV7-9 combines with J gene TRBJ1-2; 9 nucleotides agree with TRBD1. CDR1 and CDR2 (germline): SEHNR, FQNEAQ (reference sequence). The trim removed 5 bases at V and 5 bases at J, leaving 6 bases unmatched. CDR3 length equals 14 residues. Supplemented by reference TRBV7-9 and TRBJ1-2, the full variable domain reads DTGVSQNPRHKITKRGQNVTFRCDPISEHNRLYWYRQTLGQGPEFLTYFQNEAQLEKSRLLSDRFSAERPKGSFSTLEIQRTEQGDSAMYLCASSPRQGGYGYTFGSGTRLTVV.

CDR3 sequence: CASSIVRLAGPSYEQYF. The CDR3 bases are TGTGCCAGTAGTATAGTGAGACTAGCGGGACCCTCCTACGAGCAGTACTTC. The chain carries TRBV19 and TRBJ2-7, with TRBD2 identical over 11 bases. This CDR3 is built from 17 residues. Germline CDR1 LNHDA, CDR2 SQIVND (reference sequence). V trimming: 1 base; J trimming: 0 bases; junction bases outside the gene matches: 5.

The gene calls are TRBV19 and TRBJ2-7, with D unclear. V was shortened by 3 bases and J by 0 bases, with 12 bases between the two germline ends. The CDR3 totals 15 residues. Germline V gene lookup returns CDR1 LNHDA and CDR2 SQIVND (reference sequence). The CDR3 DNA follows: TGTGCCAGTAGTATGCAGGCCAGTAACTCCTACGAGCAGTACTTC. This encodes CASSMQASNSYEQYF.

This clone appeared once. This chain links TRBV12-5 with TRBJ2-2; possibly TRBD1 for D (7 bases). The CDR3 sequence is 17 residues long. The V and J ends lost 9 bases and 0 bases respectively, with 20 bases between them. Germline CDR1 and CDR2: LGHNT and FRNRAP. The CDR3 coding sequence is TGTGCTAGCAGGGGGGTTGTAAAGGGACCGAACACCGGGGAGCTGTTTTTT. This encodes CASRGVVKGPNTGELFF. The full variable domain, completed using reference TRBV12-5 and TRBJ2-2, is DARVTQTPRHKVTEMGQEVTMRCQPILGHNTVFWYRQTMMQGLELLAYFRNRAPLDDSGMPKDRFSAEMPDATLATLKIQPSEPRDSAVYFCASRGVVKGPNTGELFFGEGSRLTVL.

A remark on this clone: One junction end does not reproduce the germline sequence, and a read error may be involved. The J gene is TRBJ1-1, the V gene TRBV6-2 or TRBV6-3; TRBD1 is a possible D gene (5 bases). Germline loops: CDR1 MNHEY, CDR2 SVGEGT. The CDR3 totals 12 residues. CDR3 residues: CASSYSSRGTIF. The CDR3 DNA is TGTGCCAGCAGTTACTCGAGTAGGGGTACAATCTTT.

The J gene is TRBJ1-2, the V gene TRBV6-4, with D perhaps TRBD1 (5 bases). CDR1 and CDR2 (germline): MRHNA, SNTAGT. Trimming pared 6 bases from V and 8 bases from J, leaving 16 bases between. The CDR3 is made up of 13 amino acids. The DNA for the CDR3 is TGTGCCAGCAGCCCTGGACGGGACGGAGGCTACACCTTC. Its protein is CASSPGRDGGYTF.

The chain couples TRBV7-9 to TRBJ2-7; no clear D. Trimming cost V 4 bases and J 0 bases, with 19 bases left between them. The germline V gene encodes CDR1 SEHNR and CDR2 FQNEAQ (reference sequence). This CDR3 contains 17 residues. The CDR3 here is CASSSLLAGSSSYEQYF. As DNA, the CDR3 is TGTGCCAGCAGCTCGCTGTTGGCTGGGTCAAGCTCCTACGAGCAGTACTTC.

V usage is TRBV5-8 and J usage is TRBJ2-7; the D gene is possibly TRBD2 (5 bases). CDR1 is SGHTS and CDR2 is YDEGEE in the germline V gene. Trimming left V 4 bases short and J 2 bases short, with 13 bases between. This CDR3 comprises 14 residues. This CDR3 is CASSQRLGAYEQYF. In nucleotides, the CDR3 is TGTGCCAGCAGCCAGCGATTGGGAGCCTACGAGCAGTACTTC.

This rearrangement joins TRBV2 to TRBJ2-2, with D tentatively TRBD1 (6 bases). This CDR3 comprises 12 residues. The V end lost 8 bases, the J end lost 6 bases, and 10 bases lay between the germline ends. CDR1 SNHLY and CDR2 FYNNEI come from the germline V gene. CDR3 nucleotides: TGTGCCAGCCAAACAGGGCCCGGGGAGCTGTTTTTT. This gives the protein CASQTGPGELFF.